The text below deals with one T cell receptor (beta chain). Its antigen is not known. This sample was taken from a study of T-cell reconstitution after alpha-beta-depleted transplantation in children. The study, taken as a whole, reports: T-cell numbers and diversity, one year after transplant, stemmed largely from T cells that were newly produced. The origin of alpha-beta T cells about two months after transplant was reportedly several hundred expanded graft clones.

This sample's TCRbeta library carried unique molecular identifier barcodes. TCRdb reanalysed the PCR reads using MiXCR and keeps one entry per CDR3 protein. The sample gives around 450,000 distinct CDR3 sequences, roughly 43% of which show up once; about 30% is in the top ten. J lost 0 bases, V lost 1 base, and 5 bases had no gene match. From germline, CDR1 is MNHEY and CDR2 SVGAGI. This CDR3 has 18 amino acids. This TCR came from a girl aged 2 to 9 with aplastic anemia, due to receive a stem cell transplant. The V gene is TRBV6-5, the J gene TRBJ2-2; 10 bases are a match to TRBD2. Sequencing used PBMCs, obtained before TCRalphabeta/CD19-depleted stem cell transplant. CDR3 loop: CASSYYVGLASNTGELFF. In nucleotides, the CDR3 is TGTGCCAGCAGTTACTACGTGGGACTAGCGTCGAACACCGGGGAGCTGTTTTTT.